One T cell receptor (beta chain) is described in this entry. Which antigen it targets is not known. Base qualities are not at hand, and no much larger clone is one base apart. These data are taken from a study of B cell selection in AIRE deficiency (dated by TCRdb to about 2019). As for the study more broadly: Researchers compared TCRbeta repertoires of sorted blood CD4+ conventional T cells and regulatory T cells in AIRE-deficient patients with those in healthy controls. The TCR-sequenced cohort comprised roughly 5 AIRE-deficient APECED patients and roughly 5 healthy control donors. Broader findings and caveats from the paper: Sequencing covered only TCRbeta chains, and approximately 35% of shared healthy-donor Treg sequences were also present in healthy Tconv, possibly due to differing TCRalpha chains. Tconv and Treg cells from AIRE-deficient patients showed TCRBV gene usage, CDR3 length and TCR diversity similar to those of healthy donors. Among approximately 3,500 shared Treg TCRbeta sequences, roughly 32% were found to be shared only among healthy donors and 7.5% to 10% only among patients, suggesting that Treg selection is less efficient in the absence of AIRE. Shorter CDR3s were found in shared Treg sequences, reflecting a bias toward rearrangements containing few non-templated nucleotide insertions. About a third of Treg TCRbeta sequences shared among healthy donors appeared in patient Tconv cells, suggesting diversion of Treg-biased clones into the Tconv compartment.

Conventional CD4 T cells were sorted as cells that were CD4+CD127+. Control samples were obtained from healthy donors who were not related to the patients. A FACSAria flow cytometer was used to sort the Tconv and Treg cells intended for TCRbeta sequencing. Sorted cells were collected into 5-ml round-bottom polystyrene tubes, and dry cell pellets were frozen at -80°C before sequencing. TCRbeta chain sequencing was performed with the immunoSEQ platform. The authors processed their data as follows. Some 1.1x10^5 distinct in-frame TCRbeta sequences from patients and some 130,000 from healthy donors were obtained from pooled conventional T cell repertoires. Treg TCRbeta sequences found in two or more individuals were defined as public, and these public Treg TCRbeta sequences were then searched for in Tconv repertoires. To test for differences between groups, Mann-Whitney U tests with Bonferroni-Dunn correction were run in GraphPad Prism 7.03. The table was pulled from immuneACCESS by TCRdb, which kept in-frame rearrangements only. Such tables lose some clones; where checked, under half of the loss comes from unresolved V genes, and the rest has no known cause. V, J and clone size were drawn from that table, and D and trimming were deduced from the DNA. The sample table contains roughly 25,000 clones; only one count was recorded for just under 97% of them. The ten largest clones represent around 0.26% of the sample.

V was cut back by 2 bases and J by 7 bases, leaving a gap of 17 bases between them. CDR1 and CDR2, per the germline V gene, are MDHEN and SYDVKM. The CDR3, from cysteine to phenylalanine, totals 15 residues. Of the read, only the CDR3 DNA is kept; its 45 bases are in frame from base 1. Recombination connected TRBV28 to TRBJ1-2, with TRBD1 perhaps the D gene, on 6 matching bases. Material: CD4+CD127+ conventional T cells sorted from PBMCs. This TCR derives from a human donor in good health. The CDR3: CASSLPTGTGAGYTF. The DNA is as follows: TGTGCCAGCAGTTTACCCACAGGGACGGGTGCTGGCTACACCTTC.